This is a list of T cell receptor beta chains from one sample in a study of CD8+ T cells in alopecia areata. TCRdb's copy holds only in-frame clones and misses some; the assay was immunoSEQ multiplex PCR. The sample lists more than 95,000 clones, around 60% occurring once. Sequenced here: CD4+ T cells sorted from blood, sampled at week 4, from a patient treated with tofacitinib. These receptors all come from a human donor with alopecia areata. Both conserved end residues are part of each CDR3. D genes are given only for firm matches. The size of a clone is reported for some rows only, either as once, few or many, or as a class for expanded clones.

D gene	V gene	J gene	clone size	CDR3 protein	CDR3 DNA
TRBD1	TRBV30	TRBJ2-7	few	CAWRLAGTGFHEQYF	TGTGCCTGGCGTTTGGCCGGGACAGGGTTCCACGAGCAGTACTTC
TRBD1	TRBV27	TRBJ1-1	NA	CASSPSGQGKAFF	TGTGCCAGCAGCCCCTCAGGACAGGGGAAGGCTTTCTTT
TRBD1	TRBV28	TRBJ1-5	NA	CASGKTGGGNQPQHF	TGTGCCAGCGGAAAAACAGGGGGCGGCAATCAGCCCCAGCATTTT
NA	TRBV9	TRBJ2-7	once	CASSVGGLEGPLQQYF	TGTGCCAGCAGCGTAGGTGGGCTAGAGGGCCCATTGCAGCAGTACTTC
NA	TRBV30	TRBJ2-7	NA	CAWCDRSSYEQYF	TGTGCCTGGTGTGACAGGTCCTCCTACGAGCAGTACTTC
NA	TRBV18	TRBJ2-1	NA	CASSPSLQTEQFF	TGTGCCAGCTCACCATCACTCCAAACTGAGCAGTTCTTC
TRBD2	TRBV7-8	TRBJ2-3	few	CASSLASGSPDTQYF	TGTGCCAGCAGCTTAGCTAGCGGGAGTCCAGATACGCAGTATTTT
NA	TRBV29-1	TRBJ2-1	NA	CSVALSAYNEQFF	TGCAGCGTTGCTCTTAGCGCCTACAATGAGCAGTTCTTC
TRBD1	TRBV5-1	TRBJ2-5	NA	CASSVAGTGGPETQYF	TGCGCCAGCAGCGTAGCCGGAACAGGGGGCCCGGAGACCCAGTACTTC
TRBD2	TRBV7-2	TRBJ2-7	NA	CASSLATGGEQYF	TGTGCCAGCAGCCTGGCTACGGGGGGGGAGCAGTACTTC
NA	TRBV5-1	TRBJ2-3	NA	CASSLQESTDTQYF	TGCGCCAGCAGCTTACAGGAAAGCACAGATACGCAGTATTTT
NA	TRBV4-1	TRBJ2-3	NA	CASSEDRQTQYF	TGCGCCAGCAGCGAAGACAGGCAGACGCAGTATTTT
NA	TRBV30	TRBJ2-2	NA	CALGRTNTGELFF	TGTGCCTTGGGACGGACTAACACCGGGGAGCTGTTTTTT
TRBD1	TRBV7-2	TRBJ1-5	NA	CASSLGQTGQPQHF	TGTGCCAGCAGCTTAGGACAGACAGGGCAGCCCCAGCATTTT
NA	TRBV7-2	TRBJ2-7	NA	CASSLAVQGPYEQYF	TGTGCCAGCAGCTTAGCAGTACAGGGTCCCTACGAGCAGTACTTC
TRBD2	TRBV7-9	TRBJ2-7	NA	CASSDVGGGEQYF	TGTGCCAGCAGCGATGTGGGGGGGGGCGAGCAGTACTTC
NA	TRBV29-1	TRBJ1-5	NA	CSVARDVNQPQHF	TGCAGCGTCGCGAGGGACGTTAATCAGCCCCAGCATTTT
NA	TRBV2	TRBJ1-6	NA	CASSERRGFDSPLHF	TGTGCCAGCAGTGAAAGGAGAGGGTTCGATTCACCCCTCCACTTT
NA	TRBV6-5	TRBJ2-2	NA	CASKDANTGELFF	TGTGCCAGCAAGGACGCGAACACCGGGGAGCTGTTTTTT
NA	TRBV5-6	TRBJ1-5	NA	CASSLGGGRQPQHF	TGTGCCAGCAGCTTGGGGGGGGGCAGACAGCCCCAGCATTTT
NA	TRBV11-1	TRBJ2-1	few	CASSSPRGALNNEQFF	TGTGCCAGCAGCTCCCCACGGGGAGCGCTCAACAATGAGCAGTTCTTC
NA	TRBV7-2	TRBJ1-2	NA	CASSLAGRFSGYTF	TGTGCCAGCAGCTTAGCAGGAAGATTTAGTGGCTACACCTTC
NA	TRBV18	TRBJ2-5	NA	CASSSEETQYF	TGTGCCAGCTCAAGCGAAGAGACCCAGTACTTC
TRBD1	TRBV6-1	TRBJ1-2	NA	CASSDPDRAGYTF	TGTGCCAGCAGTGACCCGGACAGGGCTGGCTACACCTTC
NA	TRBV7-2	TRBJ2-5	NA	CASSLGTPQAETQYF	TGTGCCAGCAGCTTAGGCACCCCCCAGGCCGAGACCCAGTACTTC
NA	TRBV30	TRBJ1-3	few	CAGQANSGNTIYF	TGTGCCGGTCAGGCCAACTCTGGAAACACCATATATTTT
NA	TRBV10-3	TRBJ2-7	NA	CAISPGLAYEQYF	TGTGCCATCAGCCCGGGACTGGCCTACGAGCAGTACTTC
NA	TRBV6-6	TRBJ2-3	NA	CASSGAVGTDTQYF	TGTGCCAGCAGCGGCGCAGTTGGCACAGATACGCAGTATTTT